This T cell receptor (beta chain) stems from a study of breast tumors, draining lymph nodes, adjacent tissues. Study-wide results and limits: Data fit most tumor T cells coming from lymph node, expanding in tumor. Tumor T cell lymph node origin was a supported hypothesis, not proven.

The lymph nodes were axillary draining lymph nodes from breast cancer patients. Looked up from germline, CDR1 is SGHNT and CDR2 is YENEEA. This CDR3 has 13 residues. Trimming removed 8 bases at V and 0 bases at J, with 10 bases between. Via MiXCR, TCRdb re-called the multiplex PCR reads, giving one row per CDR3 protein. The sample holds some 140,000 distinct CDR3 sequences, 20% to 25% seen once. Note on this clonotype: Antigen specificity is unknown. A single base separates this from a much larger clone, so it may be a read error.

This receptor was obtained from a female donor with breast cancer. Some clones in this sample may be carry-over from other donors' samples. This chain joins TRBV11-3 and TRBJ2-5, with a weak D call TRBD1 (6 bases). Sequencing used axillary lymph node tissue. The CDR3 DNA sequence: TGTGCCAGCGGCCCAGGGGACCAAGAGACCCAGTACTTC. As protein: CASGPGDQETQYF.